What follows are 21 T cell receptor beta chains derived from one specimen sequenced in a study of identical twins. Each CDR3 protein gets one entry after TCRdb re-called the 5' RACE reads with MiXCR. The sample has nearly 900,000 distinct CDR3 sequences; 10% to 15% are singletons. This sample was also put to use in a study of yellow fever vaccine responses in identical twins.

The sequenced sample consisted of PBMCs. Receptors originate from a woman aged 18-29 years in good health.

The chain links TRBV12-3 or TRBV12-4 to TRBJ1-1; TRBD1 aligns across 9 bases. V was pared by 7 bases and J by 4 bases, with 10 bases of the junction left unmatched. This CDR3 has 15 residues. The CDR3 sequence: CASTKDRGIATEAFF. Written as DNA, the CDR3 is TGTGCCAGCACCAAAGACAGGGGGATCGCCACTGAAGCTTTCTTT.

This rearrangement joins TRBV5-5 to TRBJ2-7; D is ambiguous. The CDR3 length is 14 residues. The V gene lost 2 bases and the J gene lost 0 bases, with 9 bases spanning the gap. CDR1 is SGHKS, CDR2 YYEKEE, per germline (reference sequence). CDR3 sequence: CASSFDNYSYEQYV. Written as DNA, the CDR3 is TGTGCCAGCAGCTTCGACAATTACTCCTACGAGCAGTACGTC.

This chain joins TRBV29-1 and TRBJ1-4; 8 bases fit TRBD1. Trimming at V came to 7 bases and at J to 8 bases, leaving 12 bases not matched to a gene. Germline lookup yields CDR1 SQVTM and CDR2 ANQGSEA. CDR3 length equals 14 residues. DNA of the CDR3: TGCAGCGCCAAAGGACAGGGCCTCGGGGAAAAACTGTTTTTT. Protein product: CSAKGQGLGEKLFF.

This clonotype was observed a few times. A junction boundary mismatches the germline segment, possibly from a read error. The chain combines TRBV19 with TRBJ2-1; possible D gene TRBD1, 5 bases. CDR1 is LNHDA and CDR2 is SQIVND in the germline V gene (reference sequence). CDR3 length equals 14 residues. The CDR3 DNA reads as TGTGCCAGTAGTATTGAAGTTGGACAATCCGCCAAAATCTTC. This codes for CASSIEVGQSAKIF. Drawing the rest from reference TRBV19 and TRBJ2-1, the complete variable domain is DGGITQSPKYLFRKEGQNVTLSCEQNLNHDAMYWYRQDPGQGLRLIYYSQIVNDFQKGDIAEGYSVSREKKESFPLTVTSAQKNPTAFYLCASSIEVGQSAKIFGPGTRLTVL.

This clonotype was counted between two and nine times. The V and J genes are TRBV28 and TRBJ2-7; a possible D gene is TRBD1 (5 bases). V lost 5 bases, J lost 2 bases, and 10 bases lay in between. The CDR3 is made up of 13 amino acids. Germline V gene sequence: CDR1 MDHEN, CDR2 SYDVKM. The CDR3 loop is CASSEGRAYEQYV. For the CDR3, the DNA is TGTGCCAGCAGTGAAGGCAGGGCCTACGAGCAGTACGTC.

The chain joins TRBV6-1 to TRBJ1-5, with D unresolved. The CDR3 spans 15 residues. The germline V and J ends were trimmed by 8 bases and 2 bases, with 16 bases remaining between them. Germline CDR1 reads MNHNS; CDR2 reads SASEGT. The CDR3 protein is CASSLESVGNQPQHF. CDR3 bases: TGTGCCAGCTCTCTCGAAAGTGTTGGCAATCAGCCCCAGCATTTT.

The chain links TRBV3-1 to TRBJ2-1; 8 bases fit TRBD2. There are 16 residues in the CDR3. The V and J ends lost 5 bases and 7 bases, in that order; junction bases with no gene match: 13. The germline V gene has CDR1 LGHDT and CDR2 YNNKEL (reference sequence). This CDR3 reads CASSAFPGLVVNEQFF. The CDR3 DNA reads TGTGCCAGCAGCGCATTCCCGGGACTAGTCGTGAATGAGCAGTTCTTC.

The chain couples TRBV19 to TRBJ2-2; 10 nucleotides align to TRBD2. The CDR3 extends over 15 amino acids. Looked up from germline, CDR1 is LNHDA and CDR2 is SQIVND (reference sequence). Trimming removed 7 bases from V and 3 bases from J; junction bases left unmatched: 5. The CDR3 sequence is CASTTSGGDTGELFF. The CDR3 coding sequence is TGTGCCAGTACCACGAGCGGGGGGGACACCGGGGAGCTGTTTTTT.

The chain couples TRBV28 to TRBJ2-5; D remains unclear. CDR3 length equals 15 residues. Per the germline V gene, CDR1 is MDHEN and CDR2 is SYDVKM. V lost 8 bases and J lost 1, with 17 bases in between. In nucleotides, the CDR3 is TGTGCCAGCCATACCAGATCTCGTCTCCAAGAGACCCAGTACTTC. This encodes CASHTRSRLQETQYF.

A few counts support this clonotype. The CDR3 coding sequence is TGCAGTGCCCTCAGTGGAACAACCAACACCGGGGAGCTGTTTTTT. It translates to CSALSGTTNTGELFF. The V gene is TRBV20-1, the J gene TRBJ2-2; D call uncertain. The V gene lost 6 bases and the J gene lost 2 bases, with 16 bases spanning the gap. The germline V gene encodes CDR1 DFQATT and CDR2 SNEGSKA (reference sequence). This CDR3 spans 15 amino acids.

This clonotype was found a few times. The chain has TRBV28 and TRBJ2-5, with 8 positions matching TRBD1. CDR3 length: 15 amino acids. CDR1 is MDHEN and CDR2 is SYDVKM in the germline V gene. The J segment lost 4 bases and the V segment lost 6 bases, leaving 10 bases of the junction unmatched. CDR3 sequence (DNA): TGTGCCAGCAGCACGATCAGGGGGCGCCTAGAGACCCAGTACTTC. This gives the protein CASSTIRGRLETQYF.

This clonotype turned up a few times. The rearrangement links TRBV28 to TRBJ2-7; TRBD2 matches 11 bases. In germline, CDR1 is MDHEN, CDR2 SYDVKM. The V segment lost 6 bases and the J segment 4 bases; nucleotides outside the gene matches: 11. The CDR3 runs 16 residues. The CDR3: CASRWLAGGGRYEQYF. The CDR3 DNA follows: TGTGCCAGCAGGTGGCTAGCGGGAGGTGGTAGGTACGAGCAGTACTTC. The variable domain in full, with the rest retrieved from reference TRBV28 and TRBJ2-7, is DVKVTQSSRYLVKRTGEKVFLECVQDMDHENMFWYRQDPGLGLRLIYFSYDVKMKEKGDIPEGYSVSREKKERFSLILESASTNQTSMYLCASRWLAGGGRYEQYFGPGTRLTVT.

CDR3 residues: CASSPDRGLIDTQYF. Written as DNA, the CDR3 is TGCGCCAGCAGTCCGGACAGGGGGCTGATAGATACGCAGTATTTT. This chain connects TRBV10-1 to TRBJ2-3; 11 nucleotides match TRBD1. V was clipped by 5 bases and J by 5 bases; unmatched bases: 6. This CDR3 is 15 amino acids long. In germline, CDR1 is WNHNN, CDR2 SYGVQD (reference sequence).

The chain employs TRBV6-1 and TRBJ1-5; D is undetermined. CDR3 length equals 13 residues. V lost 10 bases and J 6 bases, leaving 16 bases between the germline ends. Per the germline V gene, CDR1 is MNHNS and CDR2 is SASEGT. In DNA, the CDR3 is TGTGCCACCACAGTCATACACAGTCAGCCCCAGCATTTT. Translation gives CATTVIHSQPQHF.

In its sample, this clonotype was seen a few times. The chain uses TRBV28 and TRBJ2-3; TRBD1 agrees at 9 bases. Germline loops: CDR1 MDHEN, CDR2 SYDVKM. The CDR3 sequence is 15 residues long. V shed 5 bases, J shed 3 bases, and the junction held 6 bases outside the gene matches. The CDR3, as DNA: TGTGCCAGCAGTGGGGGGACAGGGAGGACAGATACGCAGTATTTT. It codes for CASSGGTGRTDTQYF. The full variable domain, completed using reference TRBV28 and TRBJ2-3, is DVKVTQSSRYLVKRTGEKVFLECVQDMDHENMFWYRQDPGLGLRLIYFSYDVKMKEKGDIPEGYSVSREKKERFSLILESASTNQTSMYLCASSGGTGRTDTQYFGPGTRLTVL.

This clonotype turned up a few times. The chain recombines TRBV6-1 with TRBJ1-2, with D possibly being TRBD1 (6 bases). CDR1 is MNHNS, CDR2 SASEGT, per germline. V was trimmed by 6 bases and J by 0 bases, leaving 11 bases between them. The CDR3 totals 14 residues. The CDR3 DNA is TGTGCCAGCAGGGACAGCCAAACTAACTATGGCTACACCTTC. Translated: CASRDSQTNYGYTF.

The sample holds a few counts of this clonotype. This chain joins TRBV3-1 and TRBJ2-3; D not certain. The germline V gene has CDR1 LGHDT and CDR2 YNNKEL (reference sequence). V gave up 0 bases and J gave up 3 bases, with 7 bases separating them. The CDR3 loop spans 14 amino acids. The DNA of the CDR3 is TGTGCCAGCAGCCAAGATTTCGCAACAGATACGCAGTATTTT. Residues: CASSQDFATDTQYF.

There are a few counts of this clonotype. The DNA of the CDR3 is TGTGCCAGCAGTCCGGGACAGGGGGCATGGGAGCAGTACTTC. This gives the protein CASSPGQGAWEQYF. The V and J genes are TRBV28 and TRBJ2-7; 12 nucleotides agree with TRBD1. CDR1 is MDHEN, CDR2 SYDVKM, per germline. CDR3 length equals 14 residues. The J segment lost 7 bases and the V segment lost 5 bases, leaving 6 bases of the junction unmatched.

This clonotype appeared a few times. The genes are TRBV2 and TRBJ2-7; 9 nucleotides align to TRBD2. Germline-derived CDR1 and CDR2 are SNHLY and FYNNEI. The CDR3 consists of 18 residues. The trim removed 3 bases at V and 2 bases at J, leaving 14 bases unmatched. CDR3 sequence (DNA): TGTGCCAGCAGTGATCCCATCGGCGGGAGGGCCGGGACCTACGAGCAGTACTTC. The encoded protein is CASSDPIGGRAGTYEQYF. Filled out from reference TRBV2 and TRBJ2-7, the complete variable domain reads EPEVTQTPSHQVTQMGQEVILRCVPISNHLYFYWYRQILGQKVEFLVSFYNNEISEKSEIFDDQFSVERPDGSNFTLKIRSTKLEDSAMYFCASSDPIGGRAGTYEQYFGPGTRLTVT.

The chain is built from TRBV4-1 and TRBJ2-5; TRBD2 matches at 11 bases. This CDR3 is 16 amino acids long. Germline V lookup: CDR1 MGHRA, CDR2 YSYEKL. The ends lost 4 bases at V and 2 bases at J; junction bases unmatched: 6. CDR3 region: CASSPRGLAAQETQYF. The CDR3 coding sequence is TGCGCCAGCAGCCCGAGGGGACTAGCGGCTCAAGAGACCCAGTACTTC.

This clonotype was counted a few times. V and J are TRBV20-1 and TRBJ2-7; 8 nucleotides line up with TRBD2. Germline CDR1 is DFQATT and CDR2 is SNEGSKA (reference sequence). V lost 0 bases and J lost 2; bases outside the gene matches: 9. The CDR3 has 16 amino acids. CDR3 sequence (DNA): TGCAGTGCTAGAGACCTGGCGGGACTAGGGGCCTACGAGCAGTACTTC. This codes for CSARDLAGLGAYEQYF.